This TCR beta chain was documented in a study of cytotoxic CD8 clonotypes in ibrutinib-treated CLL. Profiled with immunoSEQ multiplex PCR; TCRdb holds only in-frame clones, not every one. The data show about 200,000 clones, with roughly three quarters seen just once and more than 4.5% held by the top ten. CDR3 length equals 14 residues. Germline CDR1 MRHNA, CDR2 SNTAGT. With 4 bases removed from V and 1 base from J, the gap between germline ends came to 7 bases. The rearrangement uses TRBV6-4 and TRBJ2-2, with D uncertain. The sample in question was PBMCs, obtained after 12 months of ibrutinib treatment. The sequence was obtained from a human donor with chronic lymphocytic leukemia. The CDR3 here is CASSVWQNTGELFF. The CDR3 DNA sequence: TGTGCCAGCAGTGTCTGGCAGAACACCGGGGAGCTGTTTTTT.